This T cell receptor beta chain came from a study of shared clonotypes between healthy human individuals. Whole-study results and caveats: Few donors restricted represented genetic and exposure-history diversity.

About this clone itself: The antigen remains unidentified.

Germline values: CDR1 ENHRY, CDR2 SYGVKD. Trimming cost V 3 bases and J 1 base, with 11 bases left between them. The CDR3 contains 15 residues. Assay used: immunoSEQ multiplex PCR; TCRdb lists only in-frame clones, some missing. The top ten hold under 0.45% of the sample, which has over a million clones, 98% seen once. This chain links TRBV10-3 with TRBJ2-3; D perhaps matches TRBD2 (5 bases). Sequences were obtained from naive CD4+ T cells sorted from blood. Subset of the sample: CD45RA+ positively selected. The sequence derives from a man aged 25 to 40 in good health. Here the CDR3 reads CAISDVGRGTDTQYF. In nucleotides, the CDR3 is TGTGCCATCAGTGATGTAGGGAGAGGCACAGATACGCAGTATTTT.